The 16 T cell receptor beta chains listed next were all sequenced from one sample in a study of T cell responses to AZD1222 COVID-19 vaccine. Profiled with immunoSEQ multiplex PCR; TCRdb holds only in-frame clones, not every one. The repertoire includes about 160,000 clones, roughly 90% of them detected once, and roughly 3.4% sits in the top ten. The starting material was peripheral blood, obtained 28 days after the second AZD1222 dose. Source of these receptors: an adult who received the AZD1222 COVID-19 vaccine.

The V call is TRBV19, the J call TRBJ1-1, with TRBD1 identical over 12 bases. The CDR3 covers 15 residues. Germline loops: CDR1 LNHDA, CDR2 SQIVND (reference sequence). V shed 6 bases and J 5 bases; nucleotides not matched to a gene: 7. DNA for the CDR3: TGTGCCAGTAGCCAAAGGGGACAGGGGGCTACTGAAGCTTTCTTT. Protein product: CASSQRGQGATEAFF.

The rearrangement uses TRBV28 and TRBJ1-3; tentatively, D is TRBD1 (5 bases). The CDR3 loop spans 16 amino acids. Trimming removed 3 bases from V and 1 base from J, with 13 bases in between. CDR1 and CDR2 (germline): MDHEN, SYDVKM. The DNA for the CDR3 is TGTGCCAGCAGTTTCTCCCTCCCAGGGTCTGGAAACACCATATATTTT. The encoded protein is CASSFSLPGSGNTIYF.

On this clone: The junction departs from germline at one end; a sequencing error may be responsible. DNA for the CDR3: TGTGCTAGCAGCTTAGCCAGGCAAGAGACCCAGTACTTC. As protein: CASSLARQETQYF. The rearrangement joins TRBV7-7 to TRBJ2-5; D not certain. The CDR3 consists of 13 residues. The germline gives CDR1 SSHAT, CDR2 FNYEAQ (reference sequence).

This rearrangement joins TRBV2 to TRBJ2-1, with TRBD2 identical over 8 bases. J gave up 7 bases and V 2 bases, and 7 bases lay outside the gene matches. The CDR3 is 15 residues long. Germline values: CDR1 SNHLY, CDR2 FYNNEI. The CDR3 DNA follows: TGTGCCAGCAGTGAACAGCCAGCGGGAGTAAATGAGCAGTTCTTC. It translates to CASSEQPAGVNEQFF.

The J gene is TRBJ2-2, the V gene TRBV9; D is uncertain. Germline V gene lookup returns CDR1 SGDLS and CDR2 YYNGEE. Trimming cost V 4 bases and J 4 bases, with 20 bases left between them. The CDR3 has 17 residues. CDR3 nucleotides: TGTGCCAGCAGCCCCCTGGCAAATGAGGTCGGCACCGGGGAGCTGTTTTTT. It encodes CASSPLANEVGTGELFF. The whole variable domain, remainder taken from reference TRBV9 and TRBJ2-2, is DSGVTQTPKHLITATGQRVTLRCSPRSGDLSVYWYQQSLDQGLQFLIQYYNGEERAKGNILERFSAQQFPDLHSELNLSSLELGDSALYFCASSPLANEVGTGELFFGEGSRLTVL.

This chain joins TRBV6-5 and TRBJ2-5; D remains ambiguous. The CDR3 is 12 residues long. V lost 0 bases to trimming and J lost 5 bases, with 4 bases between them. From germline, CDR1 is MNHEY and CDR2 SVGAGI. The CDR3 DNA reads TGTGCCAGCAGTTACTCTGTGGAGACCCAGTACTTC. As protein: CASSYSVETQYF.

The rearrangement uses TRBV7-9 and TRBJ1-1, with D hard to call. Looked up from germline, CDR1 is SEHNR and CDR2 is FQNEAQ (reference sequence). CDR3 size: 13 residues. V was clipped by 5 bases and J by 4 bases, with 11 bases between them. CDR3 coding DNA: TGTGCCAGCAGCCCCAATGGTCTCACTGAAGCTTTCTTT. The encoded protein is CASSPNGLTEAFF. Based on the CDR3 plus reference TRBV7-9 and TRBJ1-1, the full variable domain is DTGVSQNPRHKITKRGQNVTFRCDPISEHNRLYWYRQTLGQGPEFLTYFQNEAQLEKSRLLSDRFSAERPKGSFSTLEIQRTEQGDSAMYLCASSPNGLTEAFFGQGTRLTVV.

This rearrangement joins TRBV6-1 to TRBJ1-1, with a possible D match to TRBD1 (5 bases). CDR3 size: 18 residues. Per the germline V gene, CDR1 is MNHNS and CDR2 is SASEGT. V was cut by 0 bases and J by 2 bases, with 19 bases left in between. The CDR3 DNA reads TGTGCCAGCAGTGAAGCGGGACGGAAAACCCAATTAAACACTGAAGCTTTCTTT. Translating gives CASSEAGRKTQLNTEAFF.

As concerns this clone: In the same sample, other DNA sequences code for this CDR3. The chain links TRBV5-1 to TRBJ2-7; the D gene is possibly TRBD1 (5 bases). CDR1 and CDR2 (germline): SGHRS, YFSETQ. The CDR3 loop spans 12 amino acids. V lost 3 bases and J 3 bases, leaving 7 bases between the germline ends. The CDR3 DNA is TGCGCCAGCAGCTCCGACAGCTACGAGCAGTACTTC. It translates to CASSSDSYEQYF.

The CDR3 DNA reads as TGTGCCAGCGATAAGGTAGCTCAAACGCAGTATTTT. Translated: CASDKVAQTQYF. This rearrangement joins TRBV2 to TRBJ2-3, with D uncertain. Germline CDR1 SNHLY, CDR2 FYNNEI. Deletions cut 8 bases from V and 9 bases from J, with 15 bases between. This CDR3 comprises 12 residues.

V and J are TRBV6-5 and TRBJ1-1; 7 bases fit TRBD1. In germline, CDR1 is MNHEY, CDR2 SVGAGI. Trimming cost V 5 bases and J 4 bases; bases outside gene matches: 10. The CDR3 covers 15 residues. CDR3: CASSPRSDRATEAFF. The CDR3 DNA is TGTGCCAGCAGTCCCCGTTCCGACAGGGCCACTGAAGCTTTCTTT.

The chain carries TRBV19 and TRBJ2-3; D call uncertain. The germline CDR1 and CDR2 sequences are LNHDA and SQIVND (reference sequence). The V end lost 1 base, the J end lost 0 bases, and 8 bases lay between the germline ends. The CDR3 totals 15 residues. Here the CDR3 reads CASSIGAGSTDTQYF. In DNA form, the CDR3 reads TGTGCCAGTAGTATAGGGGCCGGGAGCACAGATACGCAGTATTTT. The complete variable domain, with remaining parts taken from reference TRBV19 and TRBJ2-3, reads DGGITQSPKYLFRKEGQNVTLSCEQNLNHDAMYWYRQDPGQGLRLIYYSQIVNDFQKGDIAEGYSVSREKKESFPLTVTSAQKNPTAFYLCASSIGAGSTDTQYFGPGTRLTVL.

V gene TRBV12-3 or TRBV12-4 combines with J gene TRBJ2-1; D is unclear. The CDR3 is 13 residues long. Trimming took 5 bases from V and 10 from J, leaving 15 bases between them. CDR3 residues: CASSPGVYGEQFF. The CDR3 nucleotides read TGTGCCAGCAGTCCAGGAGTATACGGCGAGCAGTTCTTC.

In this sample, this clone turned up once. The V call is TRBV12-5, the J call TRBJ2-2; D is uncertain. The germline CDR1 and CDR2 sequences are LGHNT and FRNRAP. V was pared by 7 bases and J by 3 bases, with 12 bases between. The length of the CDR3 is 14 residues. CDR3 nucleotide sequence: TGTGCTAGTGCCTTCCCGGGTGACACCGGGGAGCTGTTTTTT. This sequence encodes CASAFPGDTGELFF. The full variable domain, completed using reference TRBV12-5 and TRBJ2-2, is DARVTQTPRHKVTEMGQEVTMRCQPILGHNTVFWYRQTMMQGLELLAYFRNRAPLDDSGMPKDRFSAEMPDATLATLKIQPSEPRDSAVYFCASAFPGDTGELFFGEGSRLTVL.

This sequence joins TRBV19 and TRBJ2-2; 12 bases match TRBD2. Per the germline V gene, CDR1 is LNHDA and CDR2 is SQIVND (reference sequence). The CDR3 consists of 14 residues. Unmatched junction bases numbered 2, after V lost 9 bases and J lost 3 bases. CDR3 nucleotides: TGTGCCAGCCGACTAGCGGGAGACACCGGGGAGCTGTTTTTT. Its protein product is CASRLAGDTGELFF.

The chain uses TRBV11-3 and TRBJ2-7; a weak D match, TRBD1 (5 bases). V lost 2 bases to trimming and J lost 3 bases, with 8 bases between them. The CDR3 consists of 13 residues. Germline CDR1 reads SGHNT; CDR2 reads YENEEA. CDR3 region: CASSLRQSYEQYF. The CDR3 DNA sequence: TGTGCCAGCAGCTTACGACAGAGCTACGAGCAGTACTTC.